This record looks at one T cell receptor beta chain sequence and its context. Its antigen is as yet unknown. The repertoire was sequenced with immunoSEQ multiplex PCR; TCRdb's copy has only in-frame clones and lacks some. Among about 98,000 clones listed, around 90% were seen once. Germline loops: CDR1 MDHEN, CDR2 SYDVKM. The CDR3 has 15 residues. The J segment lost 1 base and the V segment lost 5 bases, leaving 2 bases of the junction unmatched. The data were taken from a study of T cell responses to AZD1222 COVID-19 vaccine. Study-level points and caveats: Clonal diversity may have been underestimated in mostly white British donors. Only a handful of AZD1222 recipients tested seropositive at baseline.

The chain carries TRBV28 and TRBJ2-3, with 11 nucleotides matching TRBD1. Sample: peripheral blood, taken on day 0 of AZD1222 vaccination. This clonotype was obtained from an adult in good health. CDR3 amino acids: CASSGQGAGTDTQYF. The CDR3 region has the DNA TGTGCCAGCAGTGGACAGGGGGCGGGCACAGATACGCAGTATTTT.